This entry features one T cell receptor (beta chain) sequence. The data stem from a study of blood T cell repertoires in COVID-19. CDR1 and CDR2 from the germline V gene are MRHNA and SNTAGT. The CDR3 runs 14 residues. With 5 bases removed from V and 3 bases from J, the gap between germline ends came to 14 bases. Original analysis: Amplification of reference gene primers was used by the study to estimate nucleated cell counts. TCRdb's copy holds only in-frame clones and misses some; the assay was immunoSEQ multiplex PCR. That table furnishes V, J and clone size, whereas the DNA furnished D and trimming. The sample includes roughly 30,000 clones, about 85% of them seen just once.

The receptor was isolated from a human donor in a cohort sampled during active COVID-19. The chain combines TRBV6-4 with TRBJ2-7, with D maybe TRBD1 (7 bases). The sequenced sample was peripheral blood. CDR3 protein: CASSPPQGGYEQYF. CDR3 nucleotides: TGTGCCAGCAGTCCCCCGCAGGGGGGCTACGAGCAGTACTTC.